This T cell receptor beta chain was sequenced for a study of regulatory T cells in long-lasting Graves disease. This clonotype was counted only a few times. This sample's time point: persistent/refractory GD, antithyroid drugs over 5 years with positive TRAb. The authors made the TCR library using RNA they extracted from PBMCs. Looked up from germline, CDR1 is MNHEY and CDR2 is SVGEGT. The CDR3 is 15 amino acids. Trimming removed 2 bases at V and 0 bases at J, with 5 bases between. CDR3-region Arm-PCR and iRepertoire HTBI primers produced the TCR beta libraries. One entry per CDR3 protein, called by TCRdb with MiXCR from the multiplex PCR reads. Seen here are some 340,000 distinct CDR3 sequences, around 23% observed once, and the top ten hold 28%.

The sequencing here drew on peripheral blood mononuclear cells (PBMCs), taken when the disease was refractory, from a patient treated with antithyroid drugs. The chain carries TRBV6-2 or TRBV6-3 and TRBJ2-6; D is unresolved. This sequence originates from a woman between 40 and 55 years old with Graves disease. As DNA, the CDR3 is TGTGCCAGCAGTTACGGTGACTCTGGGGCCAACGTCCTGACTTTC. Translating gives CASSYGDSGANVLTF.